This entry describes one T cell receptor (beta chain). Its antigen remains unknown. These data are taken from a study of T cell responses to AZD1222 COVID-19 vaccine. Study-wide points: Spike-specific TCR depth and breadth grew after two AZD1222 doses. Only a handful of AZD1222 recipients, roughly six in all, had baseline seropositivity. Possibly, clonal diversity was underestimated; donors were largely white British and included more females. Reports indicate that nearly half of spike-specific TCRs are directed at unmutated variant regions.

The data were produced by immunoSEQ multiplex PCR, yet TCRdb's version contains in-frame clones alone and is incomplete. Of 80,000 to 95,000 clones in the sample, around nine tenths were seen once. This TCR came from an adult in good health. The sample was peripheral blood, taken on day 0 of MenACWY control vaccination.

DNA of the CDR3: TGTGCCAGCAGCTTAGGGCCGACGGTTGGCTACACCTTC. This translates into CASSLGPTVGYTF. The chain joins TRBV11-3 to TRBJ1-2, with D hard to call. Between the trimmed V and J ends, which lost 1 base and 7 bases, there was a span of 10 bases. This CDR3 is built from 13 residues. Germline V gives CDR1 SGHNT, CDR2 YENEEA.